The 20 T cell receptor beta chains presented below share a single source sample, sequenced in a study of early T cells in non-severe SARS-CoV-2 infection. Each CDR3 protein gets one entry after TCRdb re-called the 5' RACE reads with MiXCR. The sample lists 50,000 to 75,000 distinct CDR3 sequences, roughly 9% occurring once. The material was whole blood, obtained at baseline. Every receptor here comes from an adult who was a healthcare worker with PCR-confirmed SARS-CoV-2 infection or an uninfected control (not recorded which).

This clonotype was observed a handful of times. The gene calls are TRBV19 and TRBJ2-2; D gene ambiguous. The V gene's germline CDR1 is LNHDA and CDR2 SQIVND (reference sequence). Trimming left V 5 bases short and J 1 base short, with 11 bases between. The CDR3 sequence is 15 residues long. CDR3 protein: CASSLRTQNTGELFF. CDR3 sequence (DNA): TGTGCCAGTAGTCTCCGGACCCAGAACACCGGGGAGCTGTTTTTT.

This clonotype was counted at least ten times. This chain links TRBV5-8 with TRBJ1-1, with D hard to call. The V and J ends lost 1 base and 0 bases respectively, with 4 bases between them. The CDR3 spans 13 residues. The germline gives CDR1 SGHTS, CDR2 YDEGEE. CDR3 region: CASSLTVNTEAFF. The CDR3 DNA follows: TGTGCCAGCAGCTTGACGGTGAACACTGAAGCTTTCTTT. The whole variable domain, remainder taken from reference TRBV5-8 and TRBJ1-1, is EAGVTQSPTHLIKTRGQQATLRCSPISGHTSVYWYQQALGLGLQFLLWYDEGEERNRGNFPPRFSGRQFPNYSSELNVNALELEDSALYLCASSLTVNTEAFFGQGTRLTVV.

A few counts support this clonotype. The chain is built from TRBV20-1 and TRBJ2-3, with 9 nucleotides matching TRBD2. Germline lookup yields CDR1 DFQATT and CDR2 SNEGSKA (reference sequence). The ends lost 4 bases at V and 5 bases at J; junction bases unmatched: 10. The CDR3 is 15 amino acids. Here the CDR3 reads CSATTASGVQDTQYF. In nucleotides, the CDR3 is TGCAGTGCTACTACGGCTAGCGGGGTTCAAGATACGCAGTATTTT.

The genes are TRBV6-1 and TRBJ2-1; TRBD2 agrees at 10 bases. V gave up 1 base and J gave up 6 bases; unmatched junction bases: 9. This CDR3 spans 17 amino acids. Germline V gene lookup returns CDR1 MNHNS and CDR2 SASEGT. The CDR3 loop is CASSEDRLAGPLNEQFF. In DNA form, the CDR3 reads TGTGCCAGCAGTGAAGATCGACTAGCGGGCCCCCTCAATGAGCAGTTCTTC.

At least ten counts were recorded for this clonotype. This rearrangement joins TRBV6-5 to TRBJ1-1; D uncertain. Looked up from germline, CDR1 is MNHEY and CDR2 is SVGAGI. The CDR3 has 13 residues. V was pared by 6 bases and J by 5 bases, with 13 bases between. The DNA for the CDR3 is TGTGCCAGCAGCGAAATGATGGGAACTGAAGCTTTCTTT. Amino acid sequence: CASSEMMGTEAFF.

The table lists this clonotype with many counts. The gene calls are TRBV20-1 and TRBJ1-3; TRBD1 matches at 11 bases. Germline V gives CDR1 DFQATT, CDR2 SNEGSKA (reference sequence). The CDR3 has 13 residues. V lost 3 bases and J lost 8; bases outside the gene matches: 3. The CDR3 nucleotides read TGCAGTGCTAGGGGGGACAGGGGGTACACCATATATTTT. Protein: CSARGDRGYTIYF.

In its sample, this clonotype was seen many times. The chain employs TRBV9 and TRBJ2-7; D might be TRBD2 (6 bases). The CDR3 consists of 15 residues. V dropped 3 bases and J dropped 2 bases, with 15 bases sitting between them. Germline CDR1 SGDLS, CDR2 YYNGEE. CDR3 in amino acids: CASSERATLPYEQYF. As DNA, the CDR3 is TGTGCCAGCAGCGAGCGGGCAACACTCCCCTACGAGCAGTACTTC.

This clonotype came up many times. The V gene is TRBV9, the J gene TRBJ1-6; no clear D. The ends were cut back, 3 bases at V and 15 bases at J, with 13 bases in the middle. In germline, CDR1 is SGDLS, CDR2 YYNGEE. This CDR3 region has 12 residues. The CDR3 sequence: CASSGSRLDLHF. The CDR3 DNA follows: TGTGCCAGCAGCGGTAGCCGTTTAGACCTCCACTTT.

The genes are TRBV10-3 and TRBJ2-7, with 8 bases that match TRBD1. Unmatched junction bases numbered 8, after V lost 6 bases and J lost 1 base. CDR3 length: 15 residues. Germline loops: CDR1 ENHRY, CDR2 SYGVKD. CDR3 nucleotide sequence: TGTGCCATCAGGGGGCCGGACAGGGTTTCCTACGAGCAGTACTTC. Translation: CAIRGPDRVSYEQYF.

This clonotype was counted many times. This chain joins TRBV3-1 and TRBJ2-3; weak D call: TRBD1 (5 bases). Germline CDR1 reads LGHDT; CDR2 reads YNNKEL (reference sequence). This CDR3 region has 15 residues. V lost 4 bases and J lost 3, with 14 bases in between. CDR3 nucleotides: TGTGCCAGCAGCCTTAAAGGGGTATGGACAGATACGCAGTATTTT. It encodes CASSLKGVWTDTQYF.

This clonotype was recorded at least ten times. The V gene is TRBV10-3, the J gene TRBJ2-1; 7 nucleotides line up with TRBD1. Germline CDR1 is ENHRY and CDR2 is SYGVKD. V was pared by 3 bases and J by 0 bases, with 5 bases of the junction left unmatched. The CDR3 extends over 16 amino acids. The CDR3 sequence: CAISERQGASYNEQFF. The CDR3 region has the DNA TGTGCCATCAGTGAAAGACAGGGAGCCTCCTACAATGAGCAGTTCTTC.

This rearrangement joins TRBV7-7 to TRBJ2-5; D is unclear. This CDR3 is built from 8 residues. V was shortened by 10 bases and J by 7 bases, with 4 bases between the two germline ends. CDR1 SSHAT and CDR2 FNYEAQ come from the germline V gene (reference sequence). CDR3 nucleotide sequence: TGTGCCATCGGGACCCAGTACTTC. This sequence encodes CAIGTQYF.

This clonotype showed up just a few times. The V gene is TRBV20-1, the J gene TRBJ2-5, with 10 bases lining up with TRBD2. The V and J ends lost 5 bases and 4 bases, in that order; junction bases with no gene match: 4. CDR1 and CDR2 (germline): DFQATT, SNEGSKA (reference sequence). CDR3 length: 13 amino acids. For the CDR3, the DNA is TGCAGTGCTCCCGCTAGCGGGAGAGAGACCCAGTACTTC. It codes for CSAPASGRETQYF.

This clonotype appeared many times. The J gene is TRBJ2-4, the V gene TRBV7-3; no definite D call. V was trimmed by 0 bases and J by 1 base, leaving 7 bases between them. Looked up from germline, CDR1 is SGHTA and CDR2 is FQGTGA. The CDR3 totals 15 residues. The CDR3 DNA reads as TGTGCCAGCAGCTTAACCGTGGATGCCAAAAACATTCAGTACTTC. It yields the protein CASSLTVDAKNIQYF.

This clonotype appeared a few times. With a much larger clone just one base away, this may be a read error. The chain carries TRBV12-3 or TRBV12-4 and TRBJ2-7; no clear D. CDR3 length: 11 residues. The CDR3, as DNA: TGTGCCAGCAGCTCCTCCGACGAGCAGTACTTC. Its protein product is CASSSSDEQYF.

This clonotype has just a few counts. The V and J genes are TRBV18 and TRBJ1-2; D is undetermined. Trimming took 4 bases from V and 4 from J, leaving 7 bases between them. CDR1 and CDR2 from the germline V gene are KGHSH and LQKENI. This CDR3 region has 12 residues. The CDR3 spells CASSLGSYGYTF. The CDR3 DNA is TGTGCCAGCTCACTTGGCAGCTATGGCTACACCTTC.

The rearrangement links TRBV12-3 or TRBV12-4 to TRBJ2-1, with D possibly matching TRBD2 (5 bases). V shed 9 bases and J shed 4 bases, with 22 bases lying between them. This CDR3 contains 16 residues. The CDR3 reads CARTLREVTRYNEQFF. The CDR3 coding sequence is TGTGCCAGAACGCTTAGAGAGGTCACTAGGTACAATGAGCAGTTCTTC.

This clonotype was recorded many times. V usage is TRBV29-1 and J usage is TRBJ2-3, with 10 bases fitting TRBD2. Trimming cost V 3 bases and J 4 bases; bases outside gene matches: 4. The CDR3 is 14 residues long. Germline V gene data show CDR1 as SQVTM and CDR2 as ANQGSEA. For the CDR3, the DNA is TGCAGCGTTGATACTAGCGGGAACGCAGATACGCAGTATTTT. Its translation is CSVDTSGNADTQYF.

This rearrangement joins TRBV7-9 to TRBJ2-5; D remains ambiguous. Germline assignment: CDR1 SEHNR and CDR2 FQNEAQ (reference sequence). Trimming cost V 4 bases and J 0 bases, with 3 bases left between them. The CDR3 runs 12 residues. The CDR3 is CASSSHQETQYF. In DNA, the CDR3 is TGTGCCAGCAGCTCTCACCAAGAGACCCAGTACTTC.

This clonotype was picked up many times. The J gene is TRBJ1-1, the V gene TRBV18; D is undetermined. CDR1 is KGHSH, CDR2 LQKENI, per germline. Trimming cost V 2 bases and J 3 bases, with 10 bases left between them. CDR3 length: 14 amino acids. The DNA for the CDR3 is TGTGCCAGCTCACCAACGGCAGGAGACACTGAAGCTTTCTTT. Translating it yields CASSPTAGDTEAFF.